The entry below describes one T cell receptor (beta chain). This sample was included in a study of CD8+ T cells in alopecia areata. Across the whole study: For the treated group, dosing was oral tofacitinib at 5 to 10 mg twice daily.

As to treatment: oral pan-JAK inhibitor, 5-10 mg twice daily. Obtained from alopecia areata patients were lesional scalp punch biopsies along with peripheral blood. V was shortened by 4 bases and J by 3 bases, with 7 bases between the two germline ends. CDR3 length equals 13 residues. The germline gives CDR1 LNHDA, CDR2 SQIVND (reference sequence). Reverse transcribed after extraction, RNA yielded cDNA as the sequencing template. Sequencing was performed with immunoSEQ multiplex PCR; in TCRdb, only in-frame clones are kept and a portion is missing. Of some 110,000 clones listed, roughly 58% are singletons.

The sample was CD8+ T cells sorted from blood, taken at week 4, from a patient treated with tofacitinib. The receptor's source is a human donor with alopecia areata. The rearrangement links TRBV19 to TRBJ1-5; tentatively, D is TRBD1 (5 bases). This chain's CDR3 is CASSKGINQPQHF. CDR3 DNA sequence: TGTGCCAGTAGTAAGGGGATCAATCAGCCCCAGCATTTT. Based on the CDR3 plus reference TRBV19 and TRBJ1-5, the full variable domain is DGGITQSPKYLFRKEGQNVTLSCEQNLNHDAMYWYRQDPGQGLRLIYYSQIVNDFQKGDIAEGYSVSREKKESFPLTVTSAQKNPTAFYLCASSKGINQPQHFGDGTRLSIL.